One TCR beta chain is described in this entry. Assay: immunoSEQ multiplex PCR; the TCRdb copy retains only in-frame clones and omits some. The sample lists more than 400,000 clones; around 87% were seen once. This entry comes from a study of blood T cell repertoires in COVID-19. At the level of the study: Italy, Spain and the United States were the sources of the convalescent and acute COVID-19 samples.

The receptor comes from a woman under 30 who had recovered from COVID-19. The sequenced material came from PBMCs or T cells enriched from blood (not recorded which).

The CDR3 spells CASSEFFSGTGDEQYF. The CDR3 DNA reads TGTGCCAGCAGTGAATTTTTTTCGGGGACAGGGGACGAGCAGTACTTC. The V call is TRBV6-1, the J call TRBJ2-7, with TRBD1 matching over 10 bases. Unmatched junction bases numbered 9, after V lost 2 bases and J lost 5 bases. Germline-derived CDR1 and CDR2 are MNHNS and SASEGT. The CDR3 is made up of 16 amino acids.